The 25 T cell receptor beta chains below all came from one sample that was sequenced in a study of shared clonotypes between healthy human individuals. Sequenced by immunoSEQ multiplex PCR; TCRdb stores in-frame clones only, minus some. There are around 2.1 million clones in the sample; roughly 95% occur only once, and roughly 0.13% lies in the top ten. Source material: naive CD4+ T cells sorted from blood. Subset of the sample: CD45RA+ positively selected. The receptors shown here come from a man between 18 and 35 years old in good health.

The chain carries TRBV5-1 and TRBJ2-7; possible D gene TRBD2, 5 bases. The CDR3 spans 14 residues. Deletions cut 2 bases from V and 5 bases from J, with 14 bases between. Germline CDR1 SGHRS, CDR2 YFSETQ. Here the CDR3 DNA reads TGCGCCAGCAGCTTTGGGGAGAACTTAGACGAGCAGTACTTC. Residues: CASSFGENLDEQYF.

This rearrangement joins TRBV7-3 to TRBJ2-7, with unresolved D. Per the germline V gene, CDR1 is SGHTA and CDR2 is FQGTGA. CDR3 length equals 13 residues. Deletions cut 2 bases from V and 2 bases from J, with 7 bases between. The CDR3 loop is CASSLEGPYEQYF. The DNA of the CDR3 is TGTGCCAGCAGCTTAGAAGGGCCCTACGAGCAGTACTTC.

This chain connects TRBV9 to TRBJ1-3; D not certain. V lost 0 bases and J 8 bases, leaving 9 bases between the germline ends. The germline V gene encodes CDR1 SGDLS and CDR2 YYNGEE. This CDR3 has 13 amino acids. CDR3 loop: CASSVDGLDTIYF. CDR3 nucleotide sequence: TGTGCCAGCAGCGTAGACGGGTTAGACACCATATATTTT. Full variable domain (rest looked up from reference TRBV9 and TRBJ1-3): DSGVTQTPKHLITATGQRVTLRCSPRSGDLSVYWYQQSLDQGLQFLIQYYNGEERAKGNILERFSAQQFPDLHSELNLSSLELGDSALYFCASSVDGLDTIYFGEGSWLTVV.

This clone has more than one count but fewer than ten. The chain carries TRBV7-2 and TRBJ2-7; the D is unclear. The length of the CDR3 is 11 residues. Per germline, CDR1 SGHTA and CDR2 FQGNSA. The V end was cut by 5 bases, the J end by 9 bases, with 11 bases between. This CDR3 is CASSITEAQYF. CDR3 nucleotide sequence: TGTGCCAGCAGCATCACAGAGGCGCAGTACTTC.

The rearrangement links TRBV5-1 to TRBJ2-5; 11 positions match TRBD1. The CDR3 has 17 amino acids. The V gene's germline CDR1 is SGHRS and CDR2 YFSETQ. V shed 3 bases, J shed 2 bases, and the junction held 9 bases outside the gene matches. CDR3 loop: CASSWGPGTGGQETQYF. In nucleotides, the CDR3 is TGCGCCAGCAGCTGGGGCCCGGGGACAGGGGGACAAGAGACCCAGTACTTC.

The chain uses TRBV28 and TRBJ2-4, with unresolved D. The length of the CDR3 is 16 residues. V lost 7 bases and J lost 4, with 20 bases in between. Germline V gene lookup returns CDR1 MDHEN and CDR2 SYDVKM. The CDR3 here is CASNSQTSQFKNIQYF. The CDR3 coding sequence is TGTGCCAGCAATAGCCAGACGTCCCAATTTAAAAACATTCAGTACTTC.

The chain couples TRBV6-6 to TRBJ2-7; 7 nucleotides agree with TRBD2. The CDR3 covers 15 residues. Germline V gene sequence: CDR1 MNHNY, CDR2 SVGAGI (reference sequence). Losses at the gene ends were 10 bases for V and 3 bases for J; bases not matched to a gene: 15. The CDR3 sequence: CAIKRGVLWGYEQYF. The CDR3 coding sequence is TGTGCCATCAAACGGGGGGTCCTGTGGGGCTACGAGCAGTACTTC.

This clone has just a few counts. This chain's CDR3 is CASRGTGGSLHF. The CDR3 DNA is TGTGCCAGCAGAGGGACAGGGGGTTCCCTCCACTTT. The chain is built from TRBV6-5 and TRBJ1-6; 11 bases are shared with TRBD1. The CDR3 has 12 residues. CDR1 and CDR2 from the germline V gene are MNHEY and SVGAGI. V lost 6 bases to trimming and J lost 14 bases; unmatched junction nucleotides: 3.

As to this clone: The sample contains more than one DNA sequence encoding this CDR3. The CDR3 reads CAWSRFSNQPQHF. The CDR3 DNA reads as TGTGCCTGGAGCCGATTTTCTAATCAGCCCCAGCATTTT. The chain has TRBV30 and TRBJ1-5; D not certain. This CDR3 comprises 13 residues. Trimming removed 3 bases from V and 4 bases from J, with 10 bases in between. Germline lookup yields CDR1 GTSNPN and CDR2 SVGIG (reference sequence). The whole variable domain, remainder taken from reference TRBV30 and TRBJ1-5, is SQTIHQWPATLVQPVGSPLSLECTVEGTSNPNLYWYRQAAGRGLQLLFYSVGIGQISSEVPQNLSASRPQDRQFILSSKKLLLSDSGFYLCAWSRFSNQPQHFGDGTRLSIL.

The V call is TRBV6-1, the J call TRBJ1-1, with D tentatively TRBD1 (6 bases). This CDR3 spans 13 amino acids. V lost 4 bases, J lost 8 bases, and 14 bases lay in between. In germline, CDR1 is MNHNS, CDR2 SASEGT. Written as DNA, the CDR3 is TGTGCCAGCAGTGCAGGGGATGGCCCAGAAGCTTTCTTT. It specifies CASSAGDGPEAFF.

This sequence joins TRBV20-1 and TRBJ2-5; D gene unclear. V was pared by 5 bases and J by 4 bases, with 8 bases between. Per germline, CDR1 DFQATT and CDR2 SNEGSKA (reference sequence). There are 11 residues in the CDR3. CDR3 region: CSAEVLETQYF. As DNA, the CDR3 is TGCAGTGCTGAAGTCCTAGAGACCCAGTACTTC.

This sequence joins TRBV7-3 and TRBJ2-2, with D perhaps TRBD1 (6 bases). CDR1 and CDR2 (germline): SGHTA, FQGTGA. The CDR3 extends over 16 amino acids. V was trimmed by 2 bases and J by 1 base, leaving 11 bases between them. This CDR3 is CASSLYAGVNTGELFF. In DNA, the CDR3 is TGTGCCAGCAGCTTATACGCAGGGGTGAACACCGGGGAGCTGTTTTTT.

The rearrangement joins TRBV5-1 to TRBJ2-3, with 9 bases aligning to TRBD1. This CDR3 has 17 residues. Germline V gives CDR1 SGHRS, CDR2 YFSETQ. After removal of 0 bases from V and 2 bases from J, the junction contained 7 bases not matched to a gene. CDR3 residues: CASSLARQGGSTDTQYF. The CDR3, as DNA: TGCGCCAGCAGCTTGGCCCGACAGGGGGGCTCCACAGATACGCAGTATTTT.

The chain recombines TRBV10-1 with TRBJ2-7; D is ambiguous. V was pared by 1 base and J by 5 bases, with 3 bases between. The CDR3 has 11 residues. Germline V CDR1 and CDR2: WNHNN, SYGVQD (reference sequence). The CDR3 loop reads CASSELNEQYF. CDR3 in DNA: TGCGCCAGCAGTGAGTTGAACGAGCAGTACTTC.

The V and J genes are TRBV7-2 and TRBJ1-5; TRBD1 matches at 8 bases. The CDR3 loop spans 16 amino acids. The germline V gene encodes CDR1 SGHTA and CDR2 FQGNSA. Germline trimming cut 3 bases from V and 6 bases from J; bases unmatched to any gene: 10. The CDR3 loop reads CASSLPGRGLVQPQHF. The CDR3 bases are TGTGCCAGCAGCTTGCCGGGCAGGGGGCTGGTTCAGCCCCAGCATTTT.

The chain uses TRBV12-2 and TRBJ1-5; TRBD1 is the table's D call and was not checked against the DNA. TRBV12-2 is tagged as a pseudogene. The CDR3 is made up of 18 amino acids. CDR3 sequence reads: CASRLAPFMDRLNQPQHF. CDR3 DNA sequence: TGTGCAAGTCGCTTAGCGCCTTTTATGGACAGGCTCAATCAGCCCCAGCATTTT.

The chain links TRBV7-2 to TRBJ2-7; tentatively, D is TRBD1 or TRBD2 (5 bases each). V was shortened by 10 bases and J by 0 bases, with 16 bases between the two germline ends. Germline V gene lookup returns CDR1 SGHTA and CDR2 FQGNSA. The CDR3 has 14 residues. CDR3 protein: CATSRGWFSYEQYF. The CDR3 nucleotides read TGTGCCACCTCGAGGGGTTGGTTCTCCTACGAGCAGTACTTC.

The chain employs TRBV12-5 and TRBJ1-5, with a tentative D call TRBD1 (6 bases). V lost 6 bases and J 3 bases, leaving 12 bases between the germline ends. The CDR3 covers 14 residues. Per germline, CDR1 LGHNT and CDR2 FRNRAP. CDR3 nucleotides: TGTGCTAGTGGCCGACAGGAGGCCAATCAGCCCCAGCATTTT. Its protein product is CASGRQEANQPQHF.

This sequence joins TRBV4-1 and TRBJ2-6; TRBD1 aligns across 10 bases. CDR3 size: 17 residues. Per the germline V gene, CDR1 is MGHRA and CDR2 is YSYEKL. Trimming cost V 5 bases and J 1 base; bases outside gene matches: 5. The CDR3 DNA reads as TGCGCCAGCAGCGGCCGGGACAGGGGATCTGGGGCCAACGTCCTGACTTTC. Protein: CASSGRDRGSGANVLTF.

The genes are TRBV7-9 and TRBJ2-1; 12 positions match TRBD2. The CDR3 has 14 residues. V gave up 5 bases and J gave up 13 bases; unmatched junction bases: 9. Germline loops: CDR1 SEHNR, CDR2 FQNEAQ (reference sequence). The CDR3 loop reads CASSQSSGGEKQFF. CDR3 DNA sequence: TGTGCCAGCAGCCAGTCTAGCGGGGGGGAAAAACAGTTCTTC.

The chain recombines TRBV25-1 with TRBJ1-2; tentatively, D is TRBD1 (6 bases). The V end was cut by 2 bases, the J end by 4 bases, with 17 bases between. CDR3 length: 16 residues. Germline loops: CDR1 MGHDK, CDR2 SYGVNS. The CDR3 DNA follows: TGTGCCAGCAGTGAAAGTGGCAGGGGACCGCTCTATGGCTACACCTTC. The encoded protein is CASSESGRGPLYGYTF.

The chain is built from TRBV15 and TRBJ2-7; 10 bases fit TRBD1. CDR1 and CDR2 (germline): LNHNV, YYDKDF (reference sequence). The CDR3 is 16 amino acids. V was clipped by 1 base and J by 5 bases; unmatched bases: 8. CDR3 residues: CATSRGDRGQIHEQYF. As DNA, the CDR3 is TGTGCCACCAGCAGAGGCGACAGGGGGCAGATCCACGAGCAGTACTTC.

The CDR3 DNA sequence: TGTGCCAGCAGTTCCCCCGGGGACCCCTCCTTTAGAGGCTACACCTTC. This encodes CASSSPGDPSFRGYTF. This chain joins TRBV6-5 and TRBJ1-2; maybe TRBD1 (5 bases). Germline V gene data show CDR1 as MNHEY and CDR2 as SVGAGI. The CDR3 length is 16 residues. Trimming took off 4 bases at V and 8 bases at J, with 23 bases between the two ends.

V and J are TRBV5-1 and TRBJ1-6; the D is unclear. Germline V gene lookup returns CDR1 SGHRS and CDR2 YFSETQ. Trimming left V 1 base short and J 0 bases short, with 8 bases between. This CDR3 contains 16 residues. CDR3 DNA sequence: TGCGCCAGCAGCTTGTTGCAGAGCTCCTATAATTCACCCCTCCACTTT. Amino acid sequence: CASSLLQSSYNSPLHF. Full variable domain (outside the CDR3, taken from reference TRBV5-1 and TRBJ1-6): KAGVTQTPRYLIKTRGQQVTLSCSPISGHRSVSWYQQTPGQGLQFLFEYFSETQRNKGNFPGRFSGRQFSNSRSEMNVSTLELGDSALYLCASSLLQSSYNSPLHFGNGTRLTVT.

V gene TRBV5-4 combines with J gene TRBJ2-1, with 10 bases identical to TRBD2. V was pared by 2 bases and J by 4 bases, with 9 bases of the junction left unmatched. The CDR3 is 17 residues long. The germline gives CDR1 SGHNT, CDR2 YYREEE (reference sequence). In DNA, the CDR3 is TGTGCCAGCAGCTTCCTAGGAACGACTAGCGGGTACAATGAGCAGTTCTTC. Translation: CASSFLGTTSGYNEQFF.